This entry lists 9 T cell receptor beta chains sequenced from one sample in a study of shared clonotypes between healthy human individuals. Measured with immunoSEQ multiplex PCR; TCRdb has only the in-frame clones, and not every one. The repertoire holds about 1.9 million clones, around 93% seen once, with over 1.5% in the top ten. Positively selected for CCR7, the CD45RO-negative cells used as naive CD8 cells excluded terminally differentiated effector memory CD45RA+ cells. Source material: naive CD8+ T cells from PBMCs. Source of these receptors: a man aged 18 to 30 in good health. Some clones in this sample may be carry-over from other donors' samples.

The chain carries TRBV4-1 and TRBJ1-2, with a weak D call TRBD1 (6 bases). V dropped 0 bases and J dropped 6 bases, with 14 bases sitting between them. This CDR3 is 15 amino acids long. Germline CDR1 MGHRA, CDR2 YSYEKL. The CDR3 sequence: CASSQDQRTAHGYTF. The CDR3 DNA reads as TGCGCCAGCAGCCAAGACCAGCGGACAGCTCATGGCTACACCTTC.

The genes are TRBV7-9 and TRBJ1-2; D is unclear. Germline loops: CDR1 SEHNR, CDR2 FQNEAQ (reference sequence). With 5 bases removed from V and 8 bases from J, the gap between germline ends came to 33 bases. This CDR3 has 19 amino acids. The CDR3 sequence is CASSTSRVASWTELGGYTF. The CDR3 coding sequence is TGTGCCAGCAGCACCTCAAGGGTCGCTAGCTGGACTGAACTAGGGGGCTACACCTTC.

As concerns this clone: Other DNA sequences within the sample encode an identical CDR3. The chain employs TRBV27 and TRBJ2-7; D call uncertain. Germline V gene data show CDR1 as MNHEY and CDR2 as SMNVEV (reference sequence). The V and J ends lost 2 bases and 1 base respectively, with 3 bases between them. CDR3 length equals 12 residues. CDR3 in DNA: TGTGCCAGCAGTTTAAATTCCTACGAGCAGTACTTC. Its protein is CASSLNSYEQYF.

Notes on this clone: This sample includes further DNA sequences coding for the same CDR3. The rearrangement uses TRBV28 and TRBJ2-1; 13 nucleotides match TRBD2. V trimming: 2 bases; J trimming: 5 bases; junction bases outside the gene matches: 0. The CDR3 runs to 15 residues. Germline CDR1 and CDR2: MDHEN and SYDVKM. The CDR3 DNA sequence: TGTGCCAGCAGTTTAGGACTAGCGGGAGACAATGAGCAGTTCTTC. Amino acids: CASSLGLAGDNEQFF.

The J gene is TRBJ2-7, the V gene TRBV15, with D hard to call. Trimming removed 1 base from V and 2 bases from J, with 12 bases in between. The V gene's germline CDR1 is LNHNV and CDR2 YYDKDF (reference sequence). This CDR3 has 15 residues. CDR3 coding DNA: TGTGCCACCAGCAGAGTCTCATTCGAGGCCTACGAGCAGTACTTC. Amino acids: CATSRVSFEAYEQYF.

V and J are TRBV13 and TRBJ1-3; D is perhaps TRBD1 (5 bases). Trimming left V 5 bases short and J 7 bases short, with 15 bases between. The germline V gene has CDR1 PRHDT and CDR2 FYEKMQ (reference sequence). This CDR3 region has 14 residues. The CDR3 loop reads CASSHGGSGNTIYF. The CDR3 DNA is TGTGCCAGCAGCCATGGGGGGTCGGGGAACACCATATATTTT.

The J gene is TRBJ1-4, the V gene TRBV27, with TRBD1 identical over 8 bases. Trimming removed 4 bases from V and 0 bases from J; junction bases left unmatched: 4. CDR1 is MNHEY and CDR2 is SMNVEV in the germline V gene (reference sequence). The CDR3 sequence is 16 residues long. CDR3 sequence reads: CASSSRTGPTNEKLFF. In DNA, the CDR3 is TGTGCCAGCAGTTCCCGGACAGGGCCAACTAATGAAAAACTGTTTTTT.

V is TRBV5-4 and J is TRBJ1-1; TRBD1 is a possible D gene (5 bases). The germline gives CDR1 SGHNT, CDR2 YYREEE (reference sequence). The CDR3 totals 12 residues. V lost 4 bases, J lost 5 bases, and 9 bases lay in between. CDR3 in DNA: TGTGCCAGCAGCCCCGGGGCTACTGAAGCTTTCTTT. Protein sequence: CASSPGATEAFF.

The chain recombines TRBV9 with TRBJ1-5; 10 bases map to TRBD1. Germline trimming cut 4 bases from V and 6 bases from J; bases unmatched to any gene: 4. This CDR3 is 14 amino acids long. CDR1 SGDLS and CDR2 YYNGEE come from the germline V gene. The CDR3 sequence is CASSPGDRGQPQHF. CDR3 sequence (DNA): TGTGCCAGCAGCCCTGGGGACAGGGGTCAGCCCCAGCATTTT.